One sample yielded the 19 T cell receptor beta chains listed below, sequenced in a study of blood T cell repertoires in COVID-19. Sequencing was performed with immunoSEQ multiplex PCR; in TCRdb, only in-frame clones are kept and a portion is missing. The sample holds around 190,000 clones, 75% to 90% seen once. The specimen sequenced was peripheral blood. All receptors come from a woman aged 60 to 75 with acute or convalescent COVID-19.

This chain links TRBV2 with TRBJ2-6; 9 bases align to TRBD2. V was clipped by 2 bases and J by 4 bases; unmatched bases: 9. Germline loops: CDR1 SNHLY, CDR2 FYNNEI. This CDR3 region has 18 residues. The CDR3 DNA reads as TGTGCCAGCAGTGAACGGGGCGGGAGGGCCCAAGGGGCCAACGTCCTGACTTTC. Protein product: CASSERGGRAQGANVLTF.

This clone showed up just once. The chain joins TRBV6-5 to TRBJ1-2, with 9 bases matching TRBD1. CDR1 and CDR2 from the germline V gene are MNHEY and SVGAGI. The CDR3 length is 15 residues. The J segment lost 12 bases and the V segment lost 6 bases, leaving 17 bases of the junction unmatched. The CDR3 coding sequence is TGTGCCAGCAGGAGCGCAACAGGGGGCCGGTTGACTCACACCTTC. This sequence encodes CASRSATGGRLTHTF.

The chain has TRBV5-1 and TRBJ2-2, with TRBD1 as a possible D gene (5 bases). The CDR3 loop spans 15 amino acids. V lost 0 bases, J lost 1 base, and 7 bases lay in between. Germline lookup yields CDR1 SGHRS and CDR2 YFSETQ. The CDR3 DNA sequence: TGCGCCAGCAGCTTGGCAGGGAAGAACACCGGGGAGCTGTTTTTT. This sequence encodes CASSLAGKNTGELFF.

The V gene is TRBV2, the J gene TRBJ1-4, with D uncertain. The ends were cut back, 7 bases at V and 5 bases at J, with 17 bases in the middle. The CDR3 covers 15 residues. CDR1 SNHLY and CDR2 FYNNEI come from the germline V gene. CDR3 coding DNA: TGTGCCAGCAAGCCCGACCGAGGCGGAAATGAAAAACTGTTTTTT. Its translation is CASKPDRGGNEKLFF.

This chain joins TRBV3-1 (or the pseudogene TRBV3-2) and TRBJ2-1; TRBD2 matches 11 bases. Trimming removed 1 base from V and 4 bases from J; junction bases left unmatched: 3. The CDR3 sequence is 16 residues long. From germline, CDR1 is LGHDT and CDR2 YNNKEL (reference sequence). The CDR3 DNA is TGTGCCAGCAGCCAAGGGGGACTAGCGGCATACAATGAGCAGTTCTTC. As protein: CASSQGGLAAYNEQFF.

This clone showed up just a few times. V usage is TRBV7-6 and J usage is TRBJ2-7, with 7 bases matching TRBD2. This CDR3 region has 15 residues. The V gene's germline CDR1 is SGHVS and CDR2 FNYEAQ. V was clipped by 5 bases and J by 6 bases; unmatched bases: 13. The CDR3 sequence: CASSPNVGTIREQYF. CDR3 nucleotide sequence: TGTGCCAGCAGCCCAAATGTAGGGACTATTCGCGAGCAGTACTTC. Filled out from reference TRBV7-6 and TRBJ2-7, the complete variable domain reads GAGVSQSPRYKVTKRGQDVALRCDPISGHVSLYWYRQALGQGPEFLTYFNYEAQQDKSGLPNDRFSAERPEGSISTLTIQRTEQRDSAMYRCASSPNVGTIREQYFGPGTRLTVT.

The chain couples TRBV5-1 to TRBJ2-2, with D unresolved. The CDR3 has 15 amino acids. The germline V gene has CDR1 SGHRS and CDR2 YFSETQ. Trimming removed 4 bases from V and 0 bases from J, with 10 bases in between. This chain's CDR3 is CASSAVGSNTGELFF. In DNA form, the CDR3 reads TGCGCCAGCAGCGCGGTCGGGTCGAACACCGGGGAGCTGTTTTTT.

This chain links TRBV18 with TRBJ2-1; D remains ambiguous. Deletions cut 0 bases from V and 5 bases from J, with 11 bases between. Germline V gene lookup returns CDR1 KGHSH and CDR2 LQKENI. The CDR3 consists of 15 residues. The CDR3 bases are TGTGCCAGCTCACCACCGGCTAGACGGGACAATGAGCAGTTCTTC. It translates to CASSPPARRDNEQFF.

This chain links TRBV29-1 with TRBJ2-3, with 7 positions matching TRBD1. This CDR3 is 15 amino acids long. V shed 8 bases and J 3 bases; nucleotides not matched to a gene: 14. CDR1 and CDR2 from the germline V gene are SQVTM and ANQGSEA. In DNA form, the CDR3 reads TGCAGCTTCTACTTGGGCAGGGGGTATACAGATACGCAGTATTTT. Amino acids: CSFYLGRGYTDTQYF.

The chain recombines TRBV4-2 with TRBJ1-2; D gene unclear. V was pared by 0 bases and J by 8 bases, with 13 bases between. The germline gives CDR1 LGHNA, CDR2 YNFKEQ. The CDR3 loop spans 14 amino acids. The CDR3 sequence is CASSQDLAPGGYTF. The CDR3 DNA is TGTGCCAGCAGCCAAGATCTAGCGCCGGGGGGCTACACCTTC.

V is TRBV9 and J is TRBJ2-1; 8 bases agree with TRBD2. Unmatched junction bases numbered 3, after V lost 0 bases and J lost 4 bases. Germline CDR1 SGDLS, CDR2 YYNGEE. This CDR3 has 15 residues. The CDR3, as DNA: TGTGCCAGCAGCGTAGAACTAGCGGAATACAATGAGCAGTTCTTC. It is translated as CASSVELAEYNEQFF. The entire variable domain, with the rest obtained from reference TRBV9 and TRBJ2-1, is as follows: DSGVTQTPKHLITATGQRVTLRCSPRSGDLSVYWYQQSLDQGLQFLIQYYNGEERAKGNILERFSAQQFPDLHSELNLSSLELGDSALYFCASSVELAEYNEQFFGPGTRLTVL.

The chain combines TRBV7-9 with TRBJ1-2; D remains unclear. Germline CDR1 reads SEHNR; CDR2 reads FQNEAQ (reference sequence). The CDR3 is made up of 13 amino acids. V dropped 1 base and J dropped 5 bases, with 8 bases sitting between them. CDR3 residues: CASSLVSEYGYTF. CDR3 sequence (DNA): TGTGCCAGCAGCTTAGTATCCGAGTATGGCTACACCTTC.

This sequence joins TRBV28 and TRBJ1-5; D is possibly TRBD1 (5 bases). This CDR3 has 18 residues. In germline, CDR1 is MDHEN, CDR2 SYDVKM. The V end lost 2 bases, the J end lost 0 bases, and 17 bases lay between the germline ends. CDR3: CASSLRLGGSYSNQPQHF. DNA for the CDR3: TGTGCCAGCAGTTTAAGGTTGGGGGGAAGCTATAGCAATCAGCCCCAGCATTTT.

The sample holds one count of this clone. Other DNA sequences from this sample encode an identical CDR3 as well. This rearrangement joins TRBV29-1 to TRBJ2-2, with 10 bases aligning to TRBD2. Germline CDR1 reads SQVTM; CDR2 reads ANQGSEA. V trimming: 7 bases; J trimming: 2 bases; junction bases outside the gene matches: 1. The CDR3 covers 13 residues. The CDR3 sequence is CSGLAGNTGELFF. The CDR3, as DNA: TGCAGCGGACTAGCGGGCAACACCGGGGAGCTGTTTTTT.

This clone was counted a few times. The J gene is TRBJ2-1, the V gene TRBV18; 13 bases are shared with TRBD2. Trimming cost V 4 bases and J 8 bases; bases outside gene matches: 5. The CDR3 consists of 15 residues. Germline CDR1 is KGHSH and CDR2 is LQKENI. In DNA form, the CDR3 reads TGTGCCAGCTCACGAACTAGCGGGAGGGCCCATGAGCAGTTCTTC. Its translation: CASSRTSGRAHEQFF. The full variable domain, its missing parts supplied by reference TRBV18 and TRBJ2-1, is NAGVMQNPRHLVRRRGQEARLRCSPMKGHSHVYWYRQLPEEGLKFMVYLQKENIIDESGMPKERFSAEFPKEGPSILRIQQVVRGDSAAYFCASSRTSGRAHEQFFGPGTRLTVL.

The genes are TRBV18 and TRBJ1-5; D unclear. The CDR3 has 14 residues. Per germline, CDR1 KGHSH and CDR2 LQKENI. Trimming removed 2 bases from V and 4 bases from J, with 9 bases in between. The DNA of the CDR3 is TGTGCCAGCTCACCATCAGGCCAGAATCAGCCCCAGCATTTT. As protein: CASSPSGQNQPQHF.

This chain connects TRBV3-1 (or the pseudogene TRBV3-2) to TRBJ1-3, with 8 positions matching TRBD1. CDR1 LGHDT and CDR2 YNNKEL come from the germline V gene (reference sequence). The V segment lost 3 bases and the J segment 2 bases; nucleotides outside the gene matches: 6. This CDR3 spans 16 amino acids. This CDR3 is CASSHAGGFTGNTIYF. CDR3 in DNA: TGTGCCAGCAGCCATGCAGGGGGCTTCACTGGAAACACCATATATTTT.

The V and J genes are TRBV4-1 and TRBJ2-2; TRBD2 is a possible D gene (5 bases). The germline V and J ends were trimmed by 4 bases and 2 bases, with 14 bases remaining between them. Germline V gives CDR1 MGHRA, CDR2 YSYEKL. This CDR3 comprises 16 residues. The CDR3, as DNA: TGCGCCAGCAGCCCAGAGGGAGCTGTAAACACCGGGGAGCTGTTTTTT. Translation: CASSPEGAVNTGELFF.

This clone occurred many times. This rearrangement joins TRBV27 to TRBJ2-1; a possible D gene is TRBD2 (5 bases). CDR3 length equals 16 residues. CDR1 is MNHEY and CDR2 is SMNVEV in the germline V gene (reference sequence). V was trimmed by 7 bases and J by 4 bases, leaving 20 bases between them. The CDR3 here is CASTPGGGEIYNEQFF. In nucleotides, the CDR3 is TGTGCCAGCACTCCTGGAGGCGGAGAGATATACAATGAGCAGTTCTTC.